The 21 T cell receptor beta chains presented below share a single source sample, sequenced in a study of blood T cell repertoires in COVID-19. TCRdb's table, derived via immunoSEQ multiplex PCR, lists solely in-frame clones and lacks some. Among under 90,000 clones, roughly 84% were seen once, and the ten largest hold roughly 41%. The sequenced sample consisted of peripheral blood. The receptors derive from an elderly man with acute or convalescent COVID-19.

The V and J genes are TRBV4-1 and TRBJ1-5, with a weak D call TRBD1 (5 bases). The CDR3 runs to 13 residues. Per the germline V gene, CDR1 is MGHRA and CDR2 is YSYEKL. V dropped 3 bases and J dropped 5 bases, with 8 bases sitting between them. Here the CDR3 DNA reads TGCGCCAGCAGCCAGGGGCGATATCAGCCCCAGCATTTT. This encodes CASSQGRYQPQHF.

The rearrangement joins TRBV18 to TRBJ2-2; 7 bases match TRBD1. The length of the CDR3 is 15 residues. Germline loops: CDR1 KGHSH, CDR2 LQKENI. The V gene end was trimmed by 6 bases and the J gene end by 1 base; junction bases not matched to a gene: 5. CDR3 region: CASSQGGVNTGELFF. The CDR3 coding sequence is TGTGCCAGCTCTCAAGGGGGCGTGAACACCGGGGAGCTGTTTTTT.

This chain joins TRBV24-1 and TRBJ2-1; 15 bases are shared with TRBD2. Germline trimming cut 3 bases from V and 7 bases from J; bases unmatched to any gene: 6. Germline CDR1 is KGHDR and CDR2 is SFDVKD. The CDR3 spans 17 residues. For the CDR3, the DNA is TGTGCCACCAGTGATCGGACTAGCGGGGGGGTGGTGAATGAGCAGTTCTTC. As protein: CATSDRTSGGVVNEQFF.

The V gene is TRBV7-9, the J gene TRBJ2-3, with D perhaps matching TRBD2 (6 bases). The germline CDR1 and CDR2 sequences are SEHNR and FQNEAQ (reference sequence). V dropped 3 bases and J dropped 2 bases, with 9 bases sitting between them. The CDR3 has 14 residues. Here the CDR3 reads CASSFPGVTDTQYF. CDR3 nucleotide sequence: TGTGCCAGCAGCTTCCCGGGGGTCACAGATACGCAGTATTTT.

The chain joins TRBV6-5 to TRBJ1-2, with TRBD1 identical over 9 bases. J lost 3 bases, V lost 7 bases, and 9 bases had no gene match. CDR3 length: 15 residues. Germline-derived CDR1 and CDR2 are MNHEY and SVGAGI. CDR3 nucleotide sequence: TGTGCCAGCACCATAGGGACAGGGATGGACTATGGCTACACCTTC. Translated, it gives CASTIGTGMDYGYTF.

The chain combines TRBV7-3 with TRBJ1-2; D unclear. Trimming stripped 1 base from V and 5 bases from J, with 14 bases between. Germline values: CDR1 SGHTA, CDR2 FQGTGA. This CDR3 contains 15 residues. Here the CDR3 DNA reads TGTGCCAGCAGCTTAATGGCCGACGGCGGGTATGGCTACACCTTC. Translation: CASSLMADGGYGYTF.

V usage is TRBV9 and J usage is TRBJ1-1; D might be TRBD1 (6 bases). Germline CDR1 reads SGDLS; CDR2 reads YYNGEE. The V gene lost 4 bases and the J gene lost 4 bases, with 14 bases spanning the gap. The CDR3 has 14 amino acids. The CDR3 sequence is CASSSGGGGTEAFF. CDR3 DNA sequence: TGTGCCAGCAGCTCGGGAGGGGGGGGCACTGAAGCTTTCTTT.

The V gene is TRBV29-1, the J gene TRBJ1-2; no reliable D call. V lost 3 bases, J lost 1 base, and 9 bases lay in between. CDR1 and CDR2 from the germline V gene are SQVTM and ANQGSEA. The CDR3 is 13 residues long. The CDR3 region is CSVERANNYGYTF. In DNA, the CDR3 is TGCAGCGTTGAGCGTGCGAATAACTATGGCTACACCTTC. The full variable domain, with the rest looked up from reference TRBV29-1 and TRBJ1-2, is SAVISQKPSRDICQRGTSLTIQCQVDSQVTMMFWYRQQPGQSLTLIATANQGSEATYESGFVIDKFPISRPNLTFSTLTVSNMSPEDSSIYLCSVERANNYGYTFGSGTRLTVV.

The chain has TRBV9 and TRBJ2-7, with TRBD2 identical over 9 bases. Trimming took 0 bases from V and 5 from J; bases not matched to a gene: 12. CDR1 SGDLS and CDR2 YYNGEE come from the germline V gene. The CDR3 runs to 17 residues. The CDR3 loop reads CASSVALAGDRENEQYF. The DNA for the CDR3 is TGTGCCAGCAGCGTAGCGTTAGCGGGAGATCGAGAGAACGAGCAGTACTTC.

The chain carries TRBV13 and TRBJ2-2, with D possibly TRBD2 on 7 matching bases. The ends were cut back, 10 bases at V and 5 bases at J, with 17 bases in the middle. The CDR3 has 14 residues. Looked up from germline, CDR1 is PRHDT and CDR2 is FYEKMQ (reference sequence). The CDR3 DNA follows: TGTGCCACGGGAAGGGGGGGAAAGACCGGGGAGCTGTTTTTT. Amino acids: CATGRGGKTGELFF.

J is TRBJ1-5 and V is TRBV7-6, with D perhaps matching TRBD1 (6 bases). CDR3 length equals 13 residues. Trimming took 5 bases from V and 6 from J, leaving 11 bases between them. CDR1 is SGHVS, CDR2 FNYEAQ, per germline. The DNA for the CDR3 is TGTGCCAGCAGCCCTGGACAGTCTCAGCCCCAGCATTTT. Amino acids: CASSPGQSQPQHF.

V usage is TRBV25-1 and J usage is TRBJ2-5; 8 positions match TRBD1. The CDR3 consists of 14 residues. The trim removed 2 bases at V and 5 bases at J, leaving 4 bases unmatched. Germline values: CDR1 MGHDK, CDR2 SYGVNS. CDR3 DNA: TGTGCCAGCAGTGAACCAGGGGGCGTGGAGACCCAGTACTTC. The encoded protein is CASSEPGGVETQYF.

The V call is TRBV15, the J call TRBJ2-6; TRBD1 might be the D (5 bases). CDR1 LNHNV and CDR2 YYDKDF come from the germline V gene (reference sequence). CDR3 size: 15 residues. The V and J ends lost 4 bases and 0 bases respectively, with 7 bases between them. The CDR3 DNA follows: TGTGCCACCAGCAAGGACAACTCTGGGGCCAACGTCCTGACTTTC. Amino acids: CATSKDNSGANVLTF.

The chain uses TRBV6-5 and TRBJ2-6; D gene ambiguous. CDR3 length: 15 residues. The germline gives CDR1 MNHEY, CDR2 SVGAGI. V was shortened by 2 bases and J by 4 bases, with 9 bases between the two germline ends. CDR3 nucleotides: TGTGCCAGCAGTTACCGAAGGAGCGGGGCCAACGTCCTGACTTTC. It encodes CASSYRRSGANVLTF.

This clone showed up just once. The chain recombines TRBV3-1 (or the pseudogene TRBV3-2) with TRBJ2-5, with a possible D match to TRBD2 (6 bases). Trimming took 2 bases from V and 1 from J, leaving 8 bases between them. This CDR3 comprises 14 residues. Germline V lookup: CDR1 LGHDT, CDR2 YNNKEL (reference sequence). This CDR3 is CASSQNSGQETQYF. CDR3 bases: TGTGCCAGCAGCCAAAATAGCGGCCAAGAGACCCAGTACTTC.

The chain uses TRBV6-4 and TRBJ2-6; D is unclear. The V end was cut by 0 bases, the J end by 0 bases, with 6 bases between. Germline V gives CDR1 MRHNA, CDR2 SNTAGT. This CDR3 has 16 residues. The CDR3 DNA follows: TGTGCCAGCAGTGACTCCCGGGTCTCTGGGGCCAACGTCCTGACTTTC. Amino acids: CASSDSRVSGANVLTF.

This rearrangement joins TRBV6-2 or TRBV6-3 to TRBJ2-5; 7 nucleotides align to TRBD1. The V gene end was trimmed by 5 bases and the J gene end by 4 bases; junction bases not matched to a gene: 16. The length of the CDR3 is 17 residues. Germline lookup yields CDR1 MNHEY and CDR2 SVGEGT. Here the CDR3 DNA reads TGTGCCAGCAGTCCCCTCCGGGACAGTCTAGATGTAGAGACCCAGTACTTC. Translation gives CASSPLRDSLDVETQYF.

This chain connects TRBV6-2 or TRBV6-3 to TRBJ2-3; 10 nucleotides agree with TRBD2. The CDR3 runs 19 residues. V lost 5 bases and J lost 0; bases outside the gene matches: 14. Per germline, CDR1 MNHEY and CDR2 SVGEGT. As DNA, the CDR3 is TGTGCCAGCAGTCCCGCCCCGGGACTAGCGTCCTCTAGCACAGATACGCAGTATTTT. It is translated as CASSPAPGLASSSTDTQYF.

The chain employs TRBV5-1 and TRBJ2-6, with 9 bases matching TRBD2. The length of the CDR3 is 19 residues. Per the germline V gene, CDR1 is SGHRS and CDR2 is YFSETQ. V dropped 1 base and J dropped 0; count of bases not matched to a gene: 8. The CDR3: CASSLRPSGISSGANVLTF. The CDR3 bases are TGCGCCAGCAGCTTGCGCCCTAGCGGGATTAGCTCTGGGGCCAACGTCCTGACTTTC.

The chain combines TRBV7-9 with TRBJ1-3; 8 bases fit TRBD1. From germline, CDR1 is SEHNR and CDR2 FQNEAQ (reference sequence). The CDR3 loop spans 15 amino acids. V was clipped by 5 bases and J by 0 bases; unmatched bases: 3. The DNA for the CDR3 is TGTGCCAGCAGCATTGGGACAGGCTCTGGAAACACCATATATTTT. It encodes CASSIGTGSGNTIYF. Looking up the rest from reference TRBV7-9 and TRBJ1-3 gives the full variable domain: DTGVSQNPRHKITKRGQNVTFRCDPISEHNRLYWYRQTLGQGPEFLTYFQNEAQLEKSRLLSDRFSAERPKGSFSTLEIQRTEQGDSAMYLCASSIGTGSGNTIYFGEGSWLTVV.

The V call is TRBV5-6, the J call TRBJ1-4, with TRBD1 as a possible D gene (5 bases). The CDR3 consists of 14 residues. Trimming left V 2 bases short and J 2 bases short, with 7 bases between. CDR1 is SGHDT, CDR2 YYEEEE, per germline. The CDR3 reads CASSFDSTNEKLFF. The CDR3 nucleotides are TGTGCCAGCAGCTTCGACAGCACTAATGAAAAACTGTTTTTT.